Each of the 30 T cell receptor beta chains below was sequenced from the same sample in a study of blood T cell repertoires in COVID-19. The data were produced by immunoSEQ multiplex PCR, yet TCRdb's version contains in-frame clones alone and is incomplete. The data contain under 13,000 clones, approximately 87% of them singletons. Input material: peripheral blood. Receptor source: a human donor in a cohort sampled during active COVID-19.

This chain connects TRBV4-1 to TRBJ2-3; TRBD1 matches 9 bases. Trimming cost V 3 bases and J 4 bases; bases outside gene matches: 8. The germline gives CDR1 MGHRA, CDR2 YSYEKL. There are 16 residues in the CDR3. This CDR3 reads CASSHYPGQGPDTQYF. The DNA for the CDR3 is TGCGCCAGCAGCCATTATCCGGGACAGGGCCCAGATACGCAGTATTTT.

This clone has just one count. The V and J genes are TRBV5-4 and TRBJ2-1; D is perhaps TRBD2 (6 bases). The CDR3 spans 14 residues. The germline gives CDR1 SGHNT, CDR2 YYREEE (reference sequence). The V end lost 8 bases, the J end lost 3 bases, and 15 bases lay between the germline ends. The CDR3 spells CASTPRDNYNEQFF. DNA of the CDR3: TGTGCCAGTACCCCGCGGGATAACTACAATGAGCAGTTCTTC.

The chain combines TRBV28 with TRBJ2-2; 7 nucleotides match TRBD1. The germline V gene has CDR1 MDHEN and CDR2 SYDVKM. Losses at the gene ends were 6 bases for V and 10 bases for J; bases not matched to a gene: 17. This CDR3 is built from 16 residues. CDR3 region: CASSPRGGPGGEELFF. The DNA of the CDR3 is TGTGCCAGCAGCCCCCGCGGAGGACCAGGGGGTGAGGAGCTGTTTTTT.

V is TRBV18 and J is TRBJ2-3, with 11 bases matching TRBD2. This CDR3 contains 15 residues. J lost 6 bases, V lost 1 base, and 3 bases had no gene match. Germline CDR1 KGHSH, CDR2 LQKENI. The CDR3 DNA reads TGTGCCAGCTCACCACTCACTAGCGGGAGTGATACGCAGTATTTT. This sequence encodes CASSPLTSGSDTQYF.

The chain has TRBV27 and TRBJ2-7; D might be TRBD2 (6 bases). The CDR3 has 14 amino acids. Per the germline V gene, CDR1 is MNHEY and CDR2 is SMNVEV (reference sequence). V lost 6 bases and J 4 bases, leaving 16 bases between the germline ends. CDR3 sequence (DNA): TGTGCCAGCAGCAAGGCTAGCGCCCCATACGAGCAGTACTTC. Its translation is CASSKASAPYEQYF.

The rearrangement uses TRBV7-2 and TRBJ1-1, with 8 bases identical to TRBD1. Germline V CDR1 and CDR2: SGHTA, FQGNSA. The CDR3 length is 15 residues. Trimming cost V 2 bases and J 4 bases; bases outside gene matches: 6. CDR3 bases: TGTGCCAGCAGCTTATATGGGACAGGTTCCACTGAAGCTTTCTTT. Protein sequence: CASSLYGTGSTEAFF. Looking up the rest from reference TRBV7-2 and TRBJ1-1 gives the full variable domain: GAGVSQSPSNKVTEKGKDVELRCDPISGHTALYWYRQSLGQGLEFLIYFQGNSAPDKSGLPSDRFSAERTGGSVSTLTIQRTQQEDSAVYLCASSLYGTGSTEAFFGQGTRLTVV.

This clone has a single count. V usage is TRBV28 and J usage is TRBJ1-4, with D perhaps TRBD1 (5 bases). The germline V gene encodes CDR1 MDHEN and CDR2 SYDVKM. V was shortened by 3 bases and J by 7 bases, with 15 bases between the two germline ends. The CDR3 extends over 15 amino acids. The CDR3 loop reads CASSLGGLLGEKLFF. The DNA of the CDR3 is TGTGCCAGCAGTTTGGGGGGGTTATTGGGTGAAAAACTGTTTTTT.

The table lists this clone with a few counts. The CDR3 here is CASSLLSGFDQPQHF. The CDR3 coding sequence is TGTGCCAGCAGCTTATTATCAGGGTTCGATCAGCCCCAGCATTTT. This rearrangement joins TRBV7-2 to TRBJ1-5, with D possibly being TRBD1 (5 bases). Deletions cut 2 bases from V and 5 bases from J, with 13 bases between. Germline V gives CDR1 SGHTA, CDR2 FQGNSA. This CDR3 has 15 residues. The whole variable domain, remainder taken from reference TRBV7-2 and TRBJ1-5, is GAGVSQSPSNKVTEKGKDVELRCDPISGHTALYWYRQSLGQGLEFLIYFQGNSAPDKSGLPSDRFSAERTGGSVSTLTIQRTQQEDSAVYLCASSLLSGFDQPQHFGDGTRLSIL.

The chain combines TRBV19 with TRBJ1-1; 7 bases match TRBD1. V lost 6 bases and J lost 1; bases outside the gene matches: 5. CDR3 size: 14 residues. From germline, CDR1 is LNHDA and CDR2 SQIVND (reference sequence). This CDR3 is CASSRQGSNTEAFF. CDR3 coding DNA: TGTGCCAGTAGCCGACAGGGCTCGAACACTGAAGCTTTCTTT.

In its sample, this clone was seen once. The CDR3 region is CASSQAIGTGLVAYEQYF. Here the CDR3 DNA reads TGCGCCAGCAGCCAGGCTATTGGTACGGGACTAGTGGCTTACGAGCAGTACTTC. This chain joins TRBV4-1 and TRBJ2-7, with TRBD2 identical over 8 bases. The germline gives CDR1 MGHRA, CDR2 YSYEKL. V lost 3 bases and J lost 4; bases outside the gene matches: 17. The CDR3 spans 18 residues.

The chain couples TRBV2 to TRBJ1-1; 9 bases agree with TRBD1. This CDR3 has 14 residues. J was trimmed by 4 bases and V by 4 bases; bases with no gene match: 4. Per the germline V gene, CDR1 is SNHLY and CDR2 is FYNNEI. CDR3 DNA: TGTGCCAGCAGTGGGACAGGGGTTTTCACTGAAGCTTTCTTT. This gives the protein CASSGTGVFTEAFF.

The chain recombines TRBV6-5 with TRBJ1-1, with TRBD1 matching 12 bases. The CDR3 is 15 amino acids. V was clipped by 6 bases and J by 3 bases; unmatched bases: 5. The germline gives CDR1 MNHEY, CDR2 SVGAGI. CDR3 protein: CASRGQGAGDTEAFF. CDR3 bases: TGTGCCAGCAGGGGACAGGGGGCGGGCGACACTGAAGCTTTCTTT.

V is TRBV25-1 and J is TRBJ2-2, with D perhaps matching TRBD1 (5 bases). The CDR3 sequence is 13 residues long. CDR1 MGHDK and CDR2 SYGVNS come from the germline V gene. Trimming cost V 7 bases and J 5 bases, with 11 bases left between them. The CDR3 region has the DNA TGTGCCAGCATGGGTAGGGGAACCGGGGAGCTGTTTTTT. Protein: CASMGRGTGELFF.

This chain links TRBV11-2 with TRBJ2-2; TRBD1 aligns across 8 bases. V lost 6 bases and J lost 6; bases outside the gene matches: 9. The CDR3 has 15 amino acids. The germline V gene encodes CDR1 SGHAT and CDR2 FQNNGV. The CDR3 loop is CASSWTGRTAGELFF. In DNA form, the CDR3 reads TGTGCCAGCAGTTGGACAGGGAGGACGGCCGGGGAGCTGTTTTTT.

The gene calls are TRBV6-5 and TRBJ2-7; a weak D match, TRBD2 (7 bases). The CDR3 covers 13 residues. The germline V gene has CDR1 MNHEY and CDR2 SVGAGI. V lost 7 bases to trimming and J lost 5 bases, with 15 bases between them. The CDR3 loop reads CASNTGGLNEQYF. For the CDR3, the DNA is TGTGCCAGCAATACGGGGGGCCTTAACGAGCAGTACTTC.

The rearrangement uses TRBV23-1 and TRBJ2-1, with 7 bases lining up with TRBD2. TRBV23-1 is an open reading frame whose function is uncertain. J was trimmed by 12 bases and V by 0 bases; bases with no gene match: 11. The CDR3 runs 15 residues. The CDR3 DNA reads as TGCGCCAGCAGTCAATCGATGGCTAGCGGCCAACGGCAGTTCTTC. It specifies CASSQSMASGQRQFF.

The chain links TRBV28 to TRBJ1-5; 11 nucleotides match TRBD1. The CDR3 has 17 residues. Germline V lookup: CDR1 MDHEN, CDR2 SYDVKM. The trim removed 6 bases at V and 1 base at J, leaving 8 bases unmatched. The CDR3 here is CASSLVGTGGSNQPQHF. The CDR3 DNA sequence: TGTGCCAGCAGCCTAGTTGGGACAGGGGGAAGCAATCAGCCCCAGCATTTT.

V is TRBV6-6 and J is TRBJ2-5; 14 bases match TRBD2. Germline V gene lookup returns CDR1 MNHNY and CDR2 SVGAGI (reference sequence). J lost 2 bases, V lost 5 bases, and 4 bases had no gene match. This CDR3 region has 16 residues. In DNA, the CDR3 is TGTGCCAGCAGTCGACTAGCGGGAGGGCCTCAAGAGACCCAGTACTTC. Amino acids: CASSRLAGGPQETQYF.

The chain employs TRBV27 and TRBJ2-7; maybe TRBD1 (6 bases). This CDR3 comprises 16 residues. Germline CDR1 reads MNHEY; CDR2 reads SMNVEV (reference sequence). V was shortened by 0 bases and J by 2 bases, with 14 bases between the two germline ends. CDR3 coding DNA: TGTGCCAGCAGTTTATCGATGGGGACAATAACCTACGAGCAGTACTTC. Residues: CASSLSMGTITYEQYF.

The J gene is TRBJ2-2, the V gene TRBV28, with 8 bases lining up with TRBD1. CDR1 MDHEN and CDR2 SYDVKM come from the germline V gene. The CDR3 covers 17 residues. J lost 4 bases, V lost 4 bases, and 11 bases had no gene match. CDR3 nucleotides: TGTGCCAGCAGTTCCCCAACAGGGGGGCGTTTCACCGGGGAGCTGTTTTTT. Protein: CASSSPTGGRFTGELFF.

The chain combines TRBV12-3 or TRBV12-4 with TRBJ1-1; maybe TRBD1 (6 bases). The V end was cut by 5 bases, the J end by 11 bases, with 12 bases between. This CDR3 has 11 amino acids. The chain's CDR3 is CASSGGGGAFF. The DNA for the CDR3 is TGTGCCAGCAGTGGGGGGGGCGGTGCTTTCTTT.

This sequence joins TRBV5-1 and TRBJ1-1, with D perhaps matching TRBD1 (6 bases). V was cut by 4 bases and J by 0 bases, with 13 bases left in between. This CDR3 has 15 amino acids. Germline V CDR1 and CDR2: SGHRS, YFSETQ. The CDR3 nucleotides are TGCGCCAGCAGCCGAAGGACAGAACTGAACACTGAAGCTTTCTTT. The encoded protein is CASSRRTELNTEAFF.

V is TRBV28 and J is TRBJ1-1; D is unresolved. This CDR3 spans 12 amino acids. Trimming removed 3 bases from V and 11 bases from J, with 13 bases in between. Per germline, CDR1 MDHEN and CDR2 SYDVKM. The DNA of the CDR3 is TGTGCCAGCAGTTTGTATACGCGTGGTGCTTTCTTT. Protein sequence: CASSLYTRGAFF.

The DNA of the CDR3 is TGTGCCAGCAGCTTCGATTATCTAGCGGGAAGCACAGATACGCAGTATTTT. This codes for CASSFDYLAGSTDTQYF. The J gene is TRBJ2-3, the V gene TRBV11-2; TRBD2 agrees at 9 bases. J lost 0 bases, V lost 3 bases, and 7 bases had no gene match. The CDR3 has 17 amino acids. Germline CDR1 is SGHAT and CDR2 is FQNNGV.

J is TRBJ1-5 and V is TRBV28; D unresolved. The ends were cut back, 3 bases at V and 0 bases at J, with 12 bases in the middle. Germline-derived CDR1 and CDR2 are MDHEN and SYDVKM. This CDR3 is 16 amino acids long. This chain's CDR3 is CASSFGGSYSNQPQHF. The CDR3 coding sequence is TGTGCCAGCAGTTTTGGCGGCTCGTATAGCAATCAGCCCCAGCATTTT.

The chain recombines TRBV6-5 with TRBJ1-1; 7 nucleotides agree with TRBD1. Germline loops: CDR1 MNHEY, CDR2 SVGAGI. V gave up 10 bases and J gave up 0 bases; unmatched junction bases: 8. The CDR3 extends over 14 amino acids. CDR3 DNA sequence: TGTGCCACTTCAGGGGGTACGATGAACACTGAAGCTTTCTTT. Protein product: CATSGGTMNTEAFF.

This clone is medium-sized (0.01 to 0.1%) in the sample. The chain couples TRBV13 to TRBJ1-1; maybe TRBD1 (5 bases). Trimming removed 2 bases at V and 3 bases at J, with 22 bases between. The V gene's germline CDR1 is PRHDT and CDR2 FYEKMQ (reference sequence). The CDR3 has 18 amino acids. CDR3 bases: TGTGCCAGCAGCTTACTTCCCAGGGAAGATGGTTCGGACACTGAAGCTTTCTTT. Translation: CASSLLPREDGSDTEAFF.

V and J are TRBV18 and TRBJ2-3, with a tentative D call TRBD2 (6 bases). V was pared by 3 bases and J by 1 base, with 14 bases between. There are 16 residues in the CDR3. CDR1 is KGHSH, CDR2 LQKENI, per germline. The CDR3 sequence: CASSPSLARGTDTQYF. The CDR3 nucleotides read TGTGCCAGCTCACCGTCTCTAGCGAGGGGCACAGATACGCAGTATTTT.

V usage is TRBV7-9 and J usage is TRBJ1-5, with D maybe TRBD1 (5 bases). Trimming stripped 5 bases from V and 1 base from J, with 15 bases between. This CDR3 spans 16 amino acids. Germline V lookup: CDR1 SEHNR, CDR2 FQNEAQ (reference sequence). CDR3: CASSTGRGGSNQPQHF. CDR3 DNA: TGTGCCAGCAGCACAGGACGCGGGGGGAGCAATCAGCCCCAGCATTTT.

The chain has TRBV4-2 and TRBJ2-5; a possible D gene is TRBD2 (5 bases). The ends were cut back, 0 bases at V and 3 bases at J, with 8 bases in the middle. CDR1 is LGHNA, CDR2 YNFKEQ, per germline. CDR3 length equals 14 residues. The CDR3 DNA reads as TGTGCCAGCAGCCAAGATGGAGGAGAAGAGACCCAGTACTTC. It is translated as CASSQDGGEETQYF.